The 3 T cell receptor beta chains reported below all come from one sample, sequenced in a study of T cell repertoires in ileal Crohn's disease. The repertoire was sequenced with immunoSEQ multiplex PCR; TCRdb's copy has only in-frame clones and lacks some. The data contain about 62,000 clones, roughly 89% of them singletons. Documented time point: neoterminal ileum biopsy at postoperative endoscopy, about 6 months after surgery. The sample taken for sequencing was ileal tissue. The receptors come from an adult with Crohn's disease.

The chain links TRBV6-1 to TRBJ2-7; 12 bases align to TRBD2. The V gene's germline CDR1 is MNHNS and CDR2 SASEGT. This CDR3 has 14 residues. After removal of 4 bases from V and 2 bases from J, the junction contained 0 bases not matched to a gene. The CDR3 DNA is TGTGCCAGCAGTGCTAGCGGGAGGGCCTACGAGCAGTACTTC. It specifies CASSASGRAYEQYF.

V is TRBV9 and J is TRBJ1-1, with unresolved D. V lost 0 bases and J 4 bases, leaving 10 bases between the germline ends. This CDR3 has 14 amino acids. Germline CDR1 reads SGDLS; CDR2 reads YYNGEE. The CDR3 spells CASSVGDKVTEAFF. CDR3 in DNA: TGTGCCAGCAGCGTAGGCGACAAGGTCACTGAAGCTTTCTTT.

The rearrangement joins TRBV18 to TRBJ1-1, with D unclear. CDR3 size: 13 residues. V lost 8 bases to trimming and J lost 1 base, with 11 bases between them. Germline V gives CDR1 KGHSH, CDR2 LQKENI. Written as DNA, the CDR3 is TGTGCCAGCGCCGGGATAGAGAACACTGAAGCTTTCTTT. Its protein is CASAGIENTEAFF.